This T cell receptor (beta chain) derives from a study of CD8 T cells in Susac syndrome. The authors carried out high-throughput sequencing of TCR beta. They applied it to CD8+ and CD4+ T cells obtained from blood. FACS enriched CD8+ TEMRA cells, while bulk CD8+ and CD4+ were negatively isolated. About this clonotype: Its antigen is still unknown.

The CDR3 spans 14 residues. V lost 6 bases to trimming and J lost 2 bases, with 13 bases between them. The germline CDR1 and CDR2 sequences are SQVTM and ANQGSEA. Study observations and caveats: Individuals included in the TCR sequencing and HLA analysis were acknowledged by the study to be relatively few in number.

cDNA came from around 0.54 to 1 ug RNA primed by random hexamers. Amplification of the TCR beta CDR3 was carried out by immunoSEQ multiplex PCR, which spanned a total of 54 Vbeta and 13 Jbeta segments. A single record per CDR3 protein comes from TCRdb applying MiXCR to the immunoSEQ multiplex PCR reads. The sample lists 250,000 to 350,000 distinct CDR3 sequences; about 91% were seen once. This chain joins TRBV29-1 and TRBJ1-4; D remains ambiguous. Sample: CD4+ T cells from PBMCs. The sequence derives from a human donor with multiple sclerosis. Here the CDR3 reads CSVPSGPTNEKLFF. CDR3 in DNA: TGCAGCGTCCCCTCCGGGCCGACTAATGAAAAACTGTTTTTT.